One sample yielded the 16 T cell receptor beta chains listed below, sequenced in a study of T cells in Graves' hyperthyroidism and ophthalmopathy. RNA transcripts gave rise to amplified TCR beta CDR3 regions. The TCR CDR3 first-round RT-PCR relied on the HTBI primer set. TCRdb reanalysed the multiplex PCR reads using MiXCR and keeps one entry per CDR3 protein. The sample yields hundreds of thousands of distinct CDR3 sequences, about 38% seen once. Specimen: blood. The source is a man between 18 and 35 years old with Graves' hyperthyroidism.

The chain has TRBV24-1 and TRBJ2-5, with D possibly TRBD1 on 6 matching bases. Germline V gene lookup returns CDR1 KGHDR and CDR2 SFDVKD. The CDR3 has 11 amino acids. V shed 12 bases and J shed 1 base, with 8 bases lying between them. CDR3 nucleotide sequence: TGTGCCGCAGGGGTCCAAGAGACCCAGTACTTC. Its translation is CAAGVQETQYF.

This clonotype has just one count. This chain joins TRBV7-2 and TRBJ2-5, with TRBD1 matching over 7 bases. J gave up 5 bases and V 11 bases, and 14 bases lay outside the gene matches. This CDR3 has 14 residues. Germline CDR1 and CDR2: SGHTA and FQGNSA. CDR3 in amino acids: CAPSLDRAWETQYF. For the CDR3, the DNA is TGTGCCCCCTCACTTGACAGGGCCTGGGAGACCCAGTACTTC.

A note on this clonotype: The junction departs from the called germline gene at one end, perhaps through a read error. The rearrangement links TRBV7-2 to TRBJ2-5; 7 nucleotides line up with TRBD1. Germline CDR1 SGHTA, CDR2 FQGNSA. The CDR3 spans 15 residues. In nucleotides, the CDR3 is TGTGCCGGCAGCCAGGGCAGCAGGGGGTCGGAGACCCAGTACTTC. Protein: CAGSQGSRGSETQYF.

The gene calls are TRBV20-1 and TRBJ2-5; TRBD2 is a possible D gene (7 bases). The CDR3 runs 16 residues. The germline V gene encodes CDR1 DFQATT and CDR2 SNEGSKA (reference sequence). V lost 0 bases to trimming and J lost 1 base, with 15 bases between them. The CDR3 is CSARDRARGAQETQYF. The CDR3, as DNA: TGCAGTGCTAGAGATCGGGCCCGGGGGGCCCAAGAGACCCAGTACTTC.

This clonotype was counted many times. The chain is built from TRBV5-1 and TRBJ1-5; TRBD1 matches at 7 bases. Germline loops: CDR1 SGHRS, CDR2 YFSETQ. Trimming took 0 bases from V and 6 from J; bases not matched to a gene: 6. This CDR3 has 15 amino acids. The CDR3 reads CASSLEGGRGQPQHF. The CDR3 DNA follows: TGCGCCAGCAGCTTGGAAGGGGGCAGGGGTCAGCCCCAGCATTTT. Combining the CDR3 with reference TRBV5-1 and TRBJ1-5 gives the whole variable domain KAGVTQTPRYLIKTRGQQVTLSCSPISGHRSVSWYQQTPGQGLQFLFEYFSETQRNKGNFPGRFSGRQFSNSRSEMNVSTLELGDSALYLCASSLEGGRGQPQHFGDGTRLSIL.

This chain links TRBV13 with TRBJ1-5, with 8 bases aligning to TRBD1. Germline assignment: CDR1 PRHDT and CDR2 FYEKMQ (reference sequence). The CDR3 is 16 residues long. V lost 6 bases, J lost 1 base, and 8 bases stayed unmatched. CDR3: CASRILGQGSNQPQHF. The CDR3 bases are TGTGCCAGCAGGATCCTTGGACAGGGAAGCAATCAGCCCCAGCATTTT.

This clonotype was counted a few times. The gene calls are TRBV2 and TRBJ1-2; no reliable D call. CDR3 length: 12 amino acids. V lost 5 bases, J lost 5 bases, and 9 bases lay in between. The germline V gene encodes CDR1 SNHLY and CDR2 FYNNEI. The CDR3 here is CASSLKGYGYTF. The CDR3 nucleotides are TGTGCCAGCAGTTTGAAGGGATATGGCTACACCTTC.

There are many counts of this clonotype. The chain carries TRBV7-9 and TRBJ1-1; 8 bases are a match to TRBD1. This CDR3 is built from 13 residues. Germline trimming cut 5 bases from V and 4 bases from J; bases unmatched to any gene: 3. The germline V gene encodes CDR1 SEHNR and CDR2 FQNEAQ (reference sequence). CDR3 nucleotide sequence: TGTGCCAGCAGCCGGACAGGGAGCACTGAAGCTTTCTTT. As protein: CASSRTGSTEAFF.

The rearrangement uses TRBV2 and TRBJ2-6, with TRBD2 identical over 15 bases. CDR1 SNHLY and CDR2 FYNNEI come from the germline V gene. The junction had 5 bases not matched to a gene; V was cut back by 5 bases and J by 0 bases. The CDR3 loop spans 19 amino acids. CDR3 residues: CASSTRTSGRASGANVLTF. The CDR3 DNA sequence: TGTGCCAGCAGTACCCGGACTAGCGGGAGGGCCTCTGGGGCCAACGTCCTGACTTTC.

The rearrangement links TRBV20-1 to TRBJ2-5; 9 bases line up with TRBD2. Germline CDR1 and CDR2: DFQATT and SNEGSKA (reference sequence). J lost 2 bases, V lost 0 bases, and 7 bases had no gene match. The CDR3 contains 16 residues. The CDR3 nucleotides are TGCAGTGCTAGAGATCAGGAGCGGGGGGTTCAAGAGACCCAGTACTTC. Amino acid sequence: CSARDQERGVQETQYF.

This clonotype was recorded a few times. The V and J genes are TRBV20-1 and TRBJ2-7, with D unclear. CDR1 is DFQATT and CDR2 is SNEGSKA in the germline V gene (reference sequence). Trimming shortened V by 0 bases and J by 4 bases, and 13 bases separated the two germline ends. The CDR3 loop spans 14 amino acids. CDR3 nucleotides: TGCAGTGCTAGAGATATTCTCCATTGGTACGAGCAGTACTTC. It is translated as CSARDILHWYEQYF.

This clonotype was recorded a few times. V is TRBV19 and J is TRBJ1-1, with D maybe TRBD1 (5 bases). Germline-derived CDR1 and CDR2 are LNHDA and SQIVND (reference sequence). Deletions cut 4 bases from V and 3 bases from J, with 18 bases between. CDR3 length equals 16 residues. This CDR3 reads CASSKQGSGVDTEAFF. Here the CDR3 DNA reads TGTGCCAGTAGTAAGCAGGGAAGTGGTGTGGACACTGAAGCTTTCTTT.

The V gene is TRBV5-1, the J gene TRBJ1-5, with no clear D. V was cut by 5 bases and J by 3 bases, with 18 bases left in between. This CDR3 spans 16 amino acids. Germline V CDR1 and CDR2: SGHRS, YFSETQ. The CDR3 loop reads CASRSWLADSNQPQHF. The CDR3 nucleotides read TGCGCCAGCAGATCCTGGCTGGCCGATTCCAATCAGCCCCAGCATTTT.

This clonotype has at least ten counts. The V and J genes are TRBV20-1 and TRBJ2-5; D gene uncertain. CDR3 length: 13 residues. The germline CDR1 and CDR2 sequences are DFQATT and SNEGSKA (reference sequence). V lost 7 bases, J lost 2 bases, and 14 bases lay in between. CDR3 in DNA: TGCAGTGTGAACGGGCGCAGACAAGAGACCCAGTACTTC. Its protein product is CSVNGRRQETQYF.

The rearrangement uses TRBV6-4 and TRBJ1-1; D may be TRBD1 (5 bases). This CDR3 has 14 amino acids. Germline V gene data show CDR1 as MRHNA and CDR2 as SNTAGT. The V end lost 8 bases, the J end lost 5 bases, and 18 bases lay between the germline ends. CDR3 DNA sequence: TGTGCCAGCCGGGACTCCAACCGAGGAACTGAAGCTTTCTTT. It translates to CASRDSNRGTEAFF.

This clonotype was detected a few times. The chain is built from TRBV6-5 and TRBJ1-2; TRBD1 is a possible D gene (5 bases). The germline gives CDR1 MNHEY, CDR2 SVGAGI. This CDR3 region has 14 residues. V was cut by 2 bases and J by 5 bases, with 12 bases left in between. The CDR3 is CASSYLGTAYGYTF. CDR3 DNA: TGTGCCAGCAGTTACCTCGGGACTGCTTATGGCTACACCTTC.